This T cell receptor beta chain was identified during a study of patients and donors after allogeneic stem cell transplantation. This CDR3 is 14 amino acids long. V shed 5 bases and J 10 bases; nucleotides not matched to a gene: 7. Each CDR3 protein is one row after TCRdb ran MiXCR on the RT-PCR reads. This table has about 150,000 distinct CDR3 sequences, about 24% appearing once. This clonotype occurred a few times. The source material was blood, either unsorted or a sorted T cell fraction (not recorded which). The receptor was derived from a human donor who was either an allogeneic HSCT recipient or a stem cell or donor lymphocyte infusion donor (not recorded which). It is not recorded whose cells these are; they may come from a transplant donor. The V call is TRBV12-3 or TRBV12-4, the J call TRBJ1-6; 8 nucleotides agree with TRBD1. This CDR3 is CASSQDRVGSPLHF. Written as DNA, the CDR3 is TGTGCCAGCAGTCAGGACAGGGTAGGGTCACCCCTCCACTTT.